Shown below are 7 T cell receptor beta chains from a single sample sequenced in a study of blood T cell repertoires in COVID-19. Libraries were prepared by immunoSEQ multiplex PCR; TCRdb keeps only in-frame clonotypes and omits some of them. The table has some 90,000 clones, around nine tenths seen once. The specimen sequenced was peripheral blood. These receptors were obtained from an elderly woman with acute or convalescent COVID-19.

This clone was recorded only once. The chain employs TRBV5-6 and TRBJ1-6, with unresolved D. Trimming cost V 1 base and J 4 bases, with 12 bases left between them. The CDR3 contains 16 residues. Per germline, CDR1 SGHDT and CDR2 YYEEEE. The CDR3 protein is CASSLRQAPYNSPLHF. Written as DNA, the CDR3 is TGTGCCAGCAGCTTGCGGCAGGCACCTTATAATTCACCCCTCCACTTT.

V gene TRBV3-1 (or the pseudogene TRBV3-2) combines with J gene TRBJ2-7; the match to TRBD1 covers 9 bases. The trim removed 1 base at V and 1 base at J, leaving 5 bases unmatched. CDR1 is LGHDT and CDR2 is YNNKEL in the germline V gene (reference sequence). The CDR3 loop spans 16 amino acids. The CDR3 is CASSQVPGTGSYEQYF. The CDR3 DNA reads TGTGCCAGCAGCCAAGTCCCAGGGACAGGGTCCTACGAGCAGTACTTC.

The chain couples TRBV4-1 to TRBJ2-3; TRBD2 matches at 9 bases. The germline V gene encodes CDR1 MGHRA and CDR2 YSYEKL. CDR3 length: 15 residues. V dropped 3 bases and J dropped 4; count of bases not matched to a gene: 5. CDR3 coding DNA: TGCGCCAGCAGCCAGGTGGGACTAGCCGCAGATACGCAGTATTTT. It is translated as CASSQVGLAADTQYF.

Remarks on this clone: The junction shows a germline mismatch at one end, possibly a read error. The J gene is TRBJ2-7, the V gene TRBV12-3 or TRBV12-4, with 7 bases that match TRBD1. The CDR3 length is 11 residues. The chain's CDR3 is CASSLGQVLLF. The CDR3 nucleotides read TGTGCCAGCAGTCTAGGACAGGTCCTTCTTTTC.

The rearrangement links TRBV14 to TRBJ1-1, with 7 bases matching TRBD1. V lost 6 bases, J lost 1 base, and 11 bases stayed unmatched. CDR1 and CDR2 (germline): SGHDN, FVKESK. There are 16 residues in the CDR3. The CDR3 DNA follows: TGTGCCAGCAGTTACGCCCTGGGACAGTCGAACACTGAAGCTTTCTTT. Protein: CASSYALGQSNTEAFF.

The chain has TRBV18 and TRBJ1-4; TRBD1 is a possible D gene (5 bases). The CDR3 is 16 amino acids. Germline assignment: CDR1 KGHSH and CDR2 LQKENI. The V and J ends lost 3 bases and 2 bases respectively, with 13 bases between them. The CDR3 DNA sequence: TGTGCCAGCTCACCCCCCGGCGGGGGTACTAATGAAAAACTGTTTTTT. Residues: CASSPPGGGTNEKLFF. Combining the CDR3 with reference TRBV18 and TRBJ1-4 gives the whole variable domain NAGVMQNPRHLVRRRGQEARLRCSPMKGHSHVYWYRQLPEEGLKFMVYLQKENIIDESGMPKERFSAEFPKEGPSILRIQQVVRGDSAAYFCASSPPGGGTNEKLFFGSGTQLSVL.

The rearrangement links TRBV4-1 to TRBJ2-7; the match to TRBD2 covers 10 bases. CDR1 MGHRA and CDR2 YSYEKL come from the germline V gene. CDR3 length: 15 residues. Trimming at V came to 1 base and at J to 1 base, leaving 1 base not matched to a gene. The CDR3 sequence: CASSQATSGSYEQYF. As DNA, the CDR3 is TGCGCCAGCAGCCAAGCGACTAGCGGGTCCTACGAGCAGTACTTC.